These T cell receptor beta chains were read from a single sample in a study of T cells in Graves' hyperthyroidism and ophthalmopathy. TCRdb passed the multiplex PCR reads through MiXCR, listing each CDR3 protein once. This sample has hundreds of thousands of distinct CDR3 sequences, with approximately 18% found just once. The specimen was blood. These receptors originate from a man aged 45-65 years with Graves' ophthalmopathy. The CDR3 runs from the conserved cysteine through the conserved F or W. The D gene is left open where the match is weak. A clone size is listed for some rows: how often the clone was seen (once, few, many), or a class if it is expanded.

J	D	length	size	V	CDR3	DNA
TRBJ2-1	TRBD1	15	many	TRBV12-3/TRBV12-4	CASSFPGTGSDEQFF	TGTGCCAGCAGTTTCCCCGGGACAGGTAGCGATGAGCAGTTCTTC
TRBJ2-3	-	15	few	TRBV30	CAWSAPGYGTDTQYF	TGTGCCTGGAGTGCCCCGGGGTATGGCACAGATACGCAGTATTTT
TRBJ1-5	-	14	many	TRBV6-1	CASSEYRRDQPQHF	TGTGCCAGCAGTGAGTACAGGAGAGATCAGCCCCAGCATTTT
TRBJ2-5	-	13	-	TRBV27	CASSFRTFETQYF	TGTGCCAGCAGTTTCCGTACCTTTGAGACCCAGTACTTC
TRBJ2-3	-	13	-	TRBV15	CATKRGDTDTQYF	TGTGCCACCAAGAGGGGGGACACAGATACGCAGTATTTT
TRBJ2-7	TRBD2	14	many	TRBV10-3	CAISSGRADYEQYF	TGTGCCATCAGCTCCGGGAGGGCGGACTACGAGCAGTACTTC
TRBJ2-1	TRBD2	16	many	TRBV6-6	CASSYGGGRFVDEQFF	TGTGCCAGCAGTTACGGAGGCGGGAGGTTTGTCGATGAGCAGTTCTTC
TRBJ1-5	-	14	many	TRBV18	CASSSGGGGQPQHF	TGTGCCAGCTCTTCAGGAGGGGGAGGGCAGCCCCAGCATTTT
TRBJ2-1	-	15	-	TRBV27	CASRPTWGIGNEQFF	TGTGCCAGCAGACCGACCTGGGGCATAGGGAATGAGCAGTTCTTC
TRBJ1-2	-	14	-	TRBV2	CASSADAGYYGYTF	TGTGCCAGCAGTGCGGACGCGGGATACTATGGCTACACCTTC
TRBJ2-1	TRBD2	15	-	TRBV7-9	CASSLVLAGDGEQFF	TGTGCCAGCAGCTTAGTCCTAGCGGGAGATGGTGAGCAGTTCTTC
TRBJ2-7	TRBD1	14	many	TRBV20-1	CSARTSDRGYEQYF	TGCAGTGCTAGAACCTCGGACAGGGGATACGAGCAGTACTTC
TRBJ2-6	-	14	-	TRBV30	CAWSGGTGANVLTF	TGTGCCTGGAGTGGGGGCACAGGGGCCAACGTCCTGACTTTC
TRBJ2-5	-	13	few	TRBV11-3	CASSSVTAGTQYF	TGTGCCAGCAGCTCCGTCACGGCGGGGACCCAGTACTTC
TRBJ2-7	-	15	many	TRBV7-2	CASSLESRQSYEQYF	TGTGCCAGCAGCTTAGAGTCTAGACAATCCTACGAGCAGTACTTC
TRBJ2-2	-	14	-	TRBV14	CASSQARAAGELFF	TGTGCCAGCAGCCAAGCCAGGGCAGCCGGGGAGCTGTTTTTT
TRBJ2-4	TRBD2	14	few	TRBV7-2	CAGSPSGGKNIQYF	TGTGCCGGCAGCCCAAGCGGGGGGAAAAACATTCAGTACTTC
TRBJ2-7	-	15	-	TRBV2	CASSRDTQVPDEQYF	TGTGCCAGCAGTCGGGACACTCAGGTCCCCGACGAGCAGTACTTC
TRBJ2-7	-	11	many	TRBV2	CASRGGDEQYF	TGTGCCAGCAGGGGCGGGGACGAGCAGTACTTC
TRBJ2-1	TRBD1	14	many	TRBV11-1	CASSPGQGYNEQFF	TGTGCCAGCAGCCCTGGACAGGGTTACAATGAGCAGTTCTTC
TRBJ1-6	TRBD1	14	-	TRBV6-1	CASRSRQGGSPLHF	TGTGCCAGCAGGTCGAGACAGGGTGGGTCACCCCTCCACTTT
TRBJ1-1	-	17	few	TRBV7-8	CASSLGTVLLMNTEAFF	TGTGCCAGCAGCTTAGGGACAGTCCTCCTGATGAACACTGAAGCTTTCTTT
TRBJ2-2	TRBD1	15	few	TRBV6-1	CASSGQGFTAGELFF	TGTGCCAGCAGTGGACAGGGTTTTACCGCCGGGGAGCTGTTTTTT
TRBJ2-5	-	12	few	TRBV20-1	CSAPRSEETQYF	TGCAGTGCTCCCCGCTCGGAAGAGACCCAGTACTTC
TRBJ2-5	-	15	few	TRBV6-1	CAGSVTPRSQETQYF	TGTGCCGGCAGTGTTACCCCGAGATCCCAAGAGACCCAGTACTTC
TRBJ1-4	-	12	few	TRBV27	CASSSPSEKLFF	TGTGCCAGCAGTTCCCCCAGTGAAAAACTGTTTTTT
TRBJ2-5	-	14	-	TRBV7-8	CASSNRDSLETQYF	TGTGCCAGCAGCAACCGGGACTCACTGGAGACCCAGTACTTC
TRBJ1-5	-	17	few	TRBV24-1	CATSDPGHPEGNQPQHF	TGTGCCACCAGTGACCCGGGACACCCAGAGGGCAATCAGCCCCAGCATTTT
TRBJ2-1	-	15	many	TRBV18	CASSPGLQFYNEQFF	TGTGCCAGCTCGCCGGGACTCCAGTTCTACAATGAGCAGTTCTTC
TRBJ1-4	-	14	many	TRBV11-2	CASSLDLGQLKLFF	TGTGCCAGCAGCTTAGATCTTGGGCAGCTAAAACTGTTTTTT
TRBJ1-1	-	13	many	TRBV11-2	CASSPDPNTEAFF	TGTGCCAGCAGCCCTGACCCAAACACTGAAGCTTTCTTT